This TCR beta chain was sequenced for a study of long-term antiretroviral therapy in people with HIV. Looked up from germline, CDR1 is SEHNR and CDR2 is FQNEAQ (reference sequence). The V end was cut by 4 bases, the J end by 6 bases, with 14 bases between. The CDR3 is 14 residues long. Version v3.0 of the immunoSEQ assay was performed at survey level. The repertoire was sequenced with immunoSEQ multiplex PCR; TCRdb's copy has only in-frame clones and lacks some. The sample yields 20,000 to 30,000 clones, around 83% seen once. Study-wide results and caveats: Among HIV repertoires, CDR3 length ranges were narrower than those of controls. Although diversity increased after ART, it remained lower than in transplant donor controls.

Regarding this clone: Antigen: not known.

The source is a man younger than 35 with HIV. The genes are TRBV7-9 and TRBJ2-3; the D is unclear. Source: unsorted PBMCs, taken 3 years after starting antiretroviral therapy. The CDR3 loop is CASSYTLNRDTQYF. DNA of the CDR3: TGTGCCAGCAGCTACACGTTGAATCGGGATACGCAGTATTTT.